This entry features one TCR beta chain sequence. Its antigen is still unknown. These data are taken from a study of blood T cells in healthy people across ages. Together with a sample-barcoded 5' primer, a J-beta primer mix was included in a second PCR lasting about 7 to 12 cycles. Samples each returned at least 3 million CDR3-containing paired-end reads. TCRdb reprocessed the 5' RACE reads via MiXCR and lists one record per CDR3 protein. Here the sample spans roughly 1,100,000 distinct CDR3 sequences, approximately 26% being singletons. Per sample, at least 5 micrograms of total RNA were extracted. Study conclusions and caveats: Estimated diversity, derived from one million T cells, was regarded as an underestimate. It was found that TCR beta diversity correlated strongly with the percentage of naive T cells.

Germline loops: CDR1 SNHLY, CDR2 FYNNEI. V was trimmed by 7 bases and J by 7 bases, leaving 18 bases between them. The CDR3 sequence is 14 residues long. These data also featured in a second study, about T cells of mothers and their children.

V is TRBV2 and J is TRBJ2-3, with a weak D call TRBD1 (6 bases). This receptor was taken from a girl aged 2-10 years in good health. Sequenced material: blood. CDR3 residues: CASNTGSPPNTQYF. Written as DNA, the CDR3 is TGTGCCAGCAATACAGGGTCCCCCCCGAATACGCAGTATTTT.